What follows are 3 T cell receptor beta chains derived from one specimen sequenced in a study of shared clonotypes between healthy human individuals. Libraries were prepared by immunoSEQ multiplex PCR; TCRdb keeps only in-frame clonotypes and omits some of them. The table includes under 1,100,000 clones, about 80% detected once. What was sequenced was memory CD4+ T cells sorted from blood. Subset reported: CD45RA-negative fraction. The receptors originated from a man between 18 and 29 years old in good health.

The chain has TRBV5-1 and TRBJ2-2, with 8 bases fitting TRBD2. The junction had 9 bases not matched to a gene; V was cut back by 4 bases and J by 7 bases. Germline CDR1 SGHRS, CDR2 YFSETQ. The CDR3 has 15 amino acids. The CDR3 spells CASSNSAGVVGELFF. As DNA, the CDR3 is TGCGCCAGCAGCAACTCAGCGGGAGTGGTCGGGGAGCTGTTTTTT. Filled out from reference TRBV5-1 and TRBJ2-2, the complete variable domain reads KAGVTQTPRYLIKTRGQQVTLSCSPISGHRSVSWYQQTPGQGLQFLFEYFSETQRNKGNFPGRFSGRQFSNSRSEMNVSTLELGDSALYLCASSNSAGVVGELFFGEGSRLTVL.

The chain is built from TRBV5-4 and TRBJ2-2, with TRBD1 as a possible D gene (5 bases). With 4 bases removed from V and 5 bases from J, the gap between germline ends came to 9 bases. CDR3 length: 13 amino acids. Germline CDR1 reads SGHNT; CDR2 reads YYREEE (reference sequence). The CDR3 bases are TGTGCCAGCAGCCGACAGTCGACCGGGGAGCTGTTTTTT. Translating it yields CASSRQSTGELFF. The variable domain in full, with the rest retrieved from reference TRBV5-4 and TRBJ2-2, is ETGVTQSPTHLIKTRGQQVTLRCSSQSGHNTVSWYQQALGQGPQFIFQYYREEENGRGNFPPRFSGLQFPNYSSELNVNALELDDSALYLCASSRQSTGELFFGEGSRLTVL.

The CDR3 DNA sequence: TGTGCCAGCAGCTTGGGTTCTCACGAGCAGTACTTC. Translated, it gives CASSLGSHEQYF. This rearrangement joins TRBV11-1 to TRBJ2-7; no firm D call. This CDR3 contains 12 residues. Germline V CDR1 and CDR2: SGHAT, FQDESV (reference sequence). Trimming shortened V by 3 bases and J by 5 bases, and 8 bases separated the two germline ends. The full variable domain, completed using reference TRBV11-1 and TRBJ2-7, is EAEVAQSPRYKITEKSQAVAFWCDPISGHATLYWYRQILGQGPELLVQFQDESVVDDSQLPKDRFSAERLKGVDSTLKIQPAELGDSAMYLCASSLGSHEQYFGPGTRLTVT.